This TCR beta chain emerged from a study of blood T cells in healthy people across ages. This clonotype has at least ten counts. Its antigen is not identified. A read error may explain this, as a much larger clone is one base away. The authors ran a second PCR of 7 to 11 cycles using a sample-barcoded 5' primer and a J-beta primer mix. A single record per CDR3 protein comes from TCRdb applying MiXCR to the 5' RACE reads. The table shows 700,000 to 850,000 distinct CDR3 sequences, with around 36% occurring only once. Germline V CDR1 and CDR2: LGHNA, YNFKEQ. The CDR3 has 16 amino acids. The V gene lost 0 bases and the J gene lost 5 bases, with 14 bases spanning the gap. Regarding the study as a whole: While age rose, TCR beta diversity per million T cells dropped in a roughly linear way. PBMCs were not sorted, which prevented a conclusive comparison of naive versus antigen-experienced cells.

What was sequenced was blood. The chain carries TRBV4-2 and TRBJ1-5; D is uncertain. This clonotype originated in a man aged 18 to 35 in good health. CDR3 region: CASSQDVVSDDQPQHF. The CDR3 bases are TGTGCCAGCAGCCAAGATGTCGTAAGTGACGATCAGCCCCAGCATTTT.